The rows below give T cell receptor beta chains drawn from one sample of a study of blood T cell repertoires in COVID-19. The protocol was immunoSEQ multiplex PCR, while the TCRdb copy is restricted to in-frame clones and leaves out a portion. The data hold around 130,000 clones, with 88% observed a single time. Material: peripheral blood. These TCRs come from a man aged 60 to 75 with active or convalescent COVID-19. Each CDR3 is given with its conserved first and last residue. D genes are given only for firm matches. Size is stated for part of the rows, as once, few or many counts, or as a class when the clone is expanded.

CDR3: CASKGRTGALEQFF
DNA: TGTGCCAGTAAAGGTCGGACAGGGGCTTTGGAGCAGTTCTTC
J: TRBJ2-1
size: NA
V: TRBV19
D: TRBD1

CDR3: CASSTTSGGSYEQYF
DNA: TGTGCCAGCAGCACCACTAGCGGGGGATCCTACGAGCAGTACTTC
J: TRBJ2-7
size: NA
V: TRBV7-6
D: TRBD2

CDR3: CASITSMGQGVYGYTF
DNA: TGTGCCAGCATCACCTCGATGGGACAGGGGGTCTATGGCTACACCTTC
J: TRBJ1-2
size: NA
V: TRBV28
D: TRBD1

CDR3: CASSPPQGANTEAFF
DNA: TGTGCCAGCTCTCCACCTCAGGGGGCGAACACTGAAGCTTTCTTT
J: TRBJ1-1
size: NA
V: TRBV18
D: TRBD1

CDR3: CSVEVPRVNTEAFF
DNA: TGCAGCGTTGAGGTCCCCAGGGTGAACACTGAAGCTTTCTTT
J: TRBJ1-1
size: NA
V: TRBV29-1
D: NA

CDR3: CASSQGRWNTEAFF
DNA: TGTGCCAGCAGCCAGGGGAGGTGGAACACTGAAGCTTTCTTT
J: TRBJ1-1
size: NA
V: TRBV6-2/TRBV6-3
D: NA

CDR3: CASSIEYSNQPQHF
DNA: TGTGCCAGTAGTATAGAGTATAGCAATCAGCCCCAGCATTTT
J: TRBJ1-5
size: NA
V: TRBV19
D: NA

CDR3: CSVGSGGEQFF
DNA: TGCAGCGTTGGTTCCGGGGGTGAGCAGTTCTTC
J: TRBJ2-1
size: once
V: TRBV29-1
D: NA

CDR3: CATSGTGQETQYF
DNA: TGTGCCACCAGTGGGACAGGTCAAGAGACCCAGTACTTC
J: TRBJ2-5
size: NA
V: TRBV24-1
D: TRBD1

CDR3: CASSSGDFLANSPLHF
DNA: TGTGCCAGCAGTTCTGGGGACTTCTTGGCTAATTCACCCCTCCACTTT
J: TRBJ1-6
size: once
V: TRBV28
D: NA

CDR3: CASSLLGLFQETQYF
DNA: TGTGCCAGCAGCTTACTCGGACTGTTCCAAGAGACCCAGTACTTC
J: TRBJ2-5
size: once
V: TRBV7-2
D: NA

CDR3: CASSQDPVEAKNIQYF
DNA: TGTGCCAGCAGCCAAGATCCCGTAGAAGCCAAAAACATTCAGTACTTC
J: TRBJ2-4
size: NA
V: TRBV4-2
D: NA

CDR3: CASSDTGTPKETQYF
DNA: TGTGCCAGCAGCGACACCGGGACACCCAAAGAGACCCAGTACTTC
J: TRBJ2-5
size: few
V: TRBV5-5
D: NA

CDR3: CASSIPRDASYEQYF
DNA: TGTGCCAGCAGTATCCCGCGGGACGCTTCCTACGAGCAGTACTTC
J: TRBJ2-7
size: NA
V: TRBV28
D: NA

CDR3: CASSSTGGFRKTEAFF
DNA: TGTGCCAGCAGCTCGACAGGGGGATTTAGGAAGACTGAAGCTTTCTTT
J: TRBJ1-1
size: NA
V: TRBV7-9
D: TRBD1

CDR3: CASSFQAGSSYNEQFF
DNA: TGTGCCAGCAGTTTCCAAGCGGGGAGCTCCTACAATGAGCAGTTCTTC
J: TRBJ2-1
size: NA
V: TRBV28
D: TRBD2

CDR3: CAILSAGGPSGANVLTF
DNA: TGTGCCATCCTCTCGGCAGGGGGACCCTCTGGGGCCAACGTCCTGACTTTC
J: TRBJ2-6
size: NA
V: TRBV7-9
D: TRBD1

CDR3: CASGQGYSNQPQHF
DNA: TGTGCCAGCGGACAGGGCTATAGCAATCAGCCCCAGCATTTT
J: TRBJ1-5
size: once
V: TRBV2
D: TRBD1

CDR3: CASTADRNYGYTF
DNA: TGTGCCAGCACCGCGGACAGGAACTATGGCTACACCTTC
J: TRBJ1-2
size: NA
V: TRBV28
D: TRBD1

CDR3: CASSPTSNPQGEQYF
DNA: TGTGCCAGCAGCCCCACGTCCAACCCCCAGGGCGAGCAGTACTTC
J: TRBJ2-7
size: NA
V: TRBV5-4
D: NA

CDR3: CASSLLGAYEQYF
DNA: TGTGCCAGCAGTCTCCTAGGGGCCTACGAGCAGTACTTC
J: TRBJ2-7
size: NA
V: TRBV25-1
D: NA

CDR3: CASSFGSGVYEQYF
DNA: TGTGCCAGCAGTTTTGGTAGCGGAGTTTACGAGCAGTACTTC
J: TRBJ2-7
size: NA
V: TRBV27
D: NA

CDR3: CASSTGINNEKLFF
DNA: TGTGCCAGCAGTACAGGGATCAATAATGAAAAACTGTTTTTT
J: TRBJ1-4
size: NA
V: TRBV6-5
D: NA

CDR3: CASSLGPGGYTF
DNA: TGTGCCAGCAGCTTAGGGCCGGGGGGCTACACCTTC
J: TRBJ1-2
size: NA
V: TRBV5-6
D: NA

CDR3: CASSPITSGRSHEQYF
DNA: TGTGCCAGCTCACCAATCACTAGCGGGAGATCCCACGAGCAGTACTTC
J: TRBJ2-7
size: NA
V: TRBV18
D: TRBD2

CDR3: CASSPAGKMTEAFF
DNA: TGTGCCAGCTCACCAGCGGGGAAAATGACTGAAGCTTTCTTT
J: TRBJ1-1
size: NA
V: TRBV18
D: NA

CDR3: CAISESPAGTDTQYF
DNA: TGTGCCATCAGTGAGTCCCCAGCGGGAACAGATACGCAGTATTTT
J: TRBJ2-3
size: NA
V: TRBV10-3
D: TRBD2

CDR3: CASSYTQGAYYEQYF
DNA: TGTGCCAGCAGTTACACACAGGGGGCTTACTACGAGCAGTACTTC
J: TRBJ2-7
size: NA
V: TRBV6-5
D: TRBD1

CDR3: CASSRTVAGVKTDTQYF
DNA: TGTGCCAGCAGCCGAACGGTAGCGGGAGTAAAAACAGATACGCAGTATTTT
J: TRBJ2-3
size: NA
V: TRBV11-2
D: TRBD2

CDR3: CASSPRTGTGDGYTF
DNA: TGTGCCAGCTCACCTCGGACCGGGACAGGAGATGGCTACACCTTC
J: TRBJ1-2
size: NA
V: TRBV18
D: TRBD1

CDR3: CASSEIGGRVPDTQYF
DNA: TGTGCCAGCAGTGAAATCGGCGGGAGGGTCCCAGATACGCAGTATTTT
J: TRBJ2-3
size: NA
V: TRBV6-1
D: TRBD2

CDR3: CASSSPTSGGVTQYF
DNA: TGTGCCAGCAGTTCCCCGACTAGCGGGGGGGTTACGCAGTATTTT
J: TRBJ2-3
size: NA
V: TRBV28
D: TRBD2

CDR3: CASSWRSLAKNIQYF
DNA: TGTGCCAGCAGTTGGCGGTCCCTAGCCAAAAACATTCAGTACTTC
J: TRBJ2-4
size: NA
V: TRBV28
D: NA

CDR3: CATSERGTGLGQFF
DNA: TGTGCCACCAGTGAGAGAGGGACAGGGCTGGGGCAGTTCTTC
J: TRBJ2-1
size: NA
V: TRBV24-1
D: TRBD1

CDR3: CASSQDGGTDYEQYF
DNA: TGTGCCAGCAGCCAAGATGGAGGGACGGACTACGAGCAGTACTTC
J: TRBJ2-7
size: NA
V: TRBV3-1/TRBV3-2
D: NA

CDR3: CASSVAASSYNEQFF
DNA: TGTGCCAGCAGCGTAGCGGCTAGCTCCTACAATGAGCAGTTCTTC
J: TRBJ2-1
size: NA
V: TRBV9
D: NA

CDR3: CASSWGSGTSEQYF
DNA: TGTGCCAGCAGTTGGGGTAGCGGGACCAGCGAGCAGTACTTC
J: TRBJ2-7
size: NA
V: TRBV6-2/TRBV6-3
D: TRBD2

CDR3: CASSHRGSRSYEQYF
DNA: TGTGCCAGCAGCCACCGCGGGAGTAGGTCCTACGAGCAGTACTTC
J: TRBJ2-7
size: NA
V: TRBV3-1/TRBV3-2
D: TRBD2

CDR3: CASSLSDSPYEQYF
DNA: TGTGCCAGCAGCTTAAGCGACAGTCCCTACGAGCAGTACTTC
J: TRBJ2-7
size: NA
V: TRBV7-9
D: NA

CDR3: CASSPGWVAGGSTDTQYF
DNA: TGTGCCAGCTCACCCGGCTGGGTGGCAGGGGGGTCCACAGATACGCAGTATTTT
J: TRBJ2-3
size: NA
V: TRBV18
D: NA

CDR3: CATSRALGAEQFF
DNA: TGTGCCACCAGCAGAGCTTTAGGAGCTGAGCAGTTCTTC
J: TRBJ2-1
size: NA
V: TRBV15
D: NA

CDR3: CASSYSKGQRAAYEQYF
DNA: TGTGCCAGCAGTTACTCGAAGGGCCAGCGGGCCGCCTACGAGCAGTACTTC
J: TRBJ2-7
size: NA
V: TRBV6-2/TRBV6-3
D: NA

CDR3: CASSPNSGITYEQYF
DNA: TGTGCCAGCAGCCCAAATAGCGGGATTACCTACGAGCAGTACTTC
J: TRBJ2-7
size: NA
V: TRBV7-2
D: TRBD2

CDR3: CASSSSSGVNSPLHF
DNA: TGTGCCAGCAGTTCAAGTTCCGGGGTTAATTCACCCCTCCACTTT
J: TRBJ1-6
size: NA
V: TRBV28
D: NA

CDR3: CASSYSGTGNTEAFF
DNA: TGTGCCAGCAGTTACTCCGGGACAGGGAACACTGAAGCTTTCTTT
J: TRBJ1-1
size: NA
V: TRBV6-5
D: TRBD1

CDR3: CAISDSGRAVAIYF
DNA: TGTGCCATCAGTGATAGCGGCAGGGCTGTCGCCATATATTTT
J: TRBJ1-3
size: NA
V: TRBV10-3
D: NA

CDR3: CASSQMFDYNEQFF
DNA: TGTGCCAGCAGTCAGATGTTTGATTACAATGAGCAGTTCTTC
J: TRBJ2-1
size: NA
V: TRBV6-5
D: NA

CDR3: CASWSLTPGVGYGYTF
DNA: TGTGCCAGCTGGAGTTTAACACCAGGGGTTGGCTATGGCTACACCTTC
J: TRBJ1-2
size: NA
V: TRBV28
D: NA

CDR3: CASSLVGGQANYGYTF
DNA: TGTGCCAGCAGCTTAGTGGGGGGGCAGGCGAACTATGGCTACACCTTC
J: TRBJ1-2
size: NA
V: TRBV7-9
D: NA

CDR3: CATRRSGGSYEQYF
DNA: TGTGCCACCCGGCGCAGCGGTGGATCCTACGAGCAGTACTTC
J: TRBJ2-7
size: once
V: TRBV6-5
D: NA

CDR3: CASSLVGLIREQYF
DNA: TGTGCCAGCAGCTTAGTGGGGCTTATACGGGAGCAGTACTTC
J: TRBJ2-7
size: NA
V: TRBV11-2
D: NA

CDR3: CASSLGLQKEQYF
DNA: TGTGCCAGCAGTTTAGGGTTACAGAAGGAGCAGTACTTC
J: TRBJ2-7
size: NA
V: TRBV28
D: NA

CDR3: CASSQAVMGGAKETQYF
DNA: TGCGCCAGCAGCCAGGCCGTTATGGGAGGAGCAAAAGAGACCCAGTACTTC
J: TRBJ2-5
size: NA
V: TRBV5-1
D: NA

CDR3: CASSTRRRDLYNEQFF
DNA: TGTGCCAGTAGTACCCGGAGGCGGGACCTCTACAATGAGCAGTTCTTC
J: TRBJ2-1
size: NA
V: TRBV19
D: NA

CDR3: CASSDREGSPLHF
DNA: TGTGCCAGCAGTGACAGGGAGGGCTCACCCCTCCACTTT
J: TRBJ1-6
size: NA
V: TRBV6-4
D: NA

CDR3: CATSDPGSGGETQYF
DNA: TGTGCCACCAGTGACCCCGGATCGGGAGGAGAGACCCAGTACTTC
J: TRBJ2-5
size: few
V: TRBV24-1
D: TRBD2

CDR3: CASSVNDRNEKLFF
DNA: TGCGCCAGCAGCGTGAACGACAGGAATGAAAAACTGTTTTTT
J: TRBJ1-4
size: NA
V: TRBV5-1
D: NA